This T cell receptor beta chain is drawn from a study of T cells in Graves' hyperthyroidism and ophthalmopathy. Findings of the study overall: Appearing also in blood were most of the thyroid clonotypes expanded above 0.001.

This clonotype came up many times. No antigen is known for it. Researchers amplified the TCR beta CDR3 regions from RNA transcripts. The study used the HTBI primer set for a first-round RT-PCR of the TCR CDR3. In TCRdb, the multiplex PCR reads were re-called with MiXCR into one record per CDR3 protein. Of 500,000 to 800,000 distinct CDR3 sequences in the sample, roughly 46% are singletons; the top ten hold 7% to 7.5%. CDR1 and CDR2 (germline): SGHVS, FQNEAQ. This CDR3 comprises 14 residues. Trimming left V 2 bases short and J 7 bases short, with 15 bases between. The chain has TRBV7-8 and TRBJ2-7, with D possibly TRBD1 on 7 matching bases. This TCR was recovered from an adult man with Graves' disease, either hyperthyroidism or ophthalmopathy (not recorded which). Sequencing used peripheral blood or thyroid tissue (not recorded which). DNA for the CDR3: TGTGCCAGCAGCTTACAGGCAGGGGGGAAAGAGCAGTACTTC. The encoded protein is CASSLQAGGKEQYF.